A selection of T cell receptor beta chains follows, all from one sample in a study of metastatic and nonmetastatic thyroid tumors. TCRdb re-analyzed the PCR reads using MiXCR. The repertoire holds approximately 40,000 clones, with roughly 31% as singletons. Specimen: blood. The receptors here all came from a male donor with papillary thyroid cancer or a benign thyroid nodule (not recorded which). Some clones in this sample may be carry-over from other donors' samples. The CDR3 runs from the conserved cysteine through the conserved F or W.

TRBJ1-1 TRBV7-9 CASSLKGGATEAFF
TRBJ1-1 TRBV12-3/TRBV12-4 CASSFSGGRKAFF
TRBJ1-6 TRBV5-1 CASRSGTFPYSPLRF
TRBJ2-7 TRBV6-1 CASRLALSSYEQYF
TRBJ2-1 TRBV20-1 CSARFTGAGGFNEQFF
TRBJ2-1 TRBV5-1 CASSPLRQVNEQFF
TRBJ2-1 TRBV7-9 CASRKEGSSYNEQFF
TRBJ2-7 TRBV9 CASSDPGTGGPSSYEQYF
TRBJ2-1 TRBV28 CATLTGTVGTNEQFF
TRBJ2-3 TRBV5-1 CASSDSRSTDTQYF
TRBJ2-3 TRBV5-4 CASSLDILDTQYF
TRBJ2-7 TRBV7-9 CASSLFPRDEQYF
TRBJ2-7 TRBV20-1 CSDLGTRLGEQYF
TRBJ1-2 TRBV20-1 CSARTDSHGYTF
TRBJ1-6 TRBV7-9 CASSSDTSHSPLHF
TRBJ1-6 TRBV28 CASTTDRVRLGSPLHF
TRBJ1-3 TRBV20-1 CSARAPTGTPDTIYF
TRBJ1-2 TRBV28 CASSSPDRVRYGYTF
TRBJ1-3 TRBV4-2 CASSPQGTPPGNTIYF
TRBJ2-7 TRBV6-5 CASSYSGPYEQYF
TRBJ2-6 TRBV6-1 CASRKGQGGTGANVLTF
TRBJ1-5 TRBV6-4 CASSAGSNQPQHF
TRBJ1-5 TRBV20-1 CSARDRGDSQPQHF
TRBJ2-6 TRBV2 CASSEPTGTGFSGANVLTF
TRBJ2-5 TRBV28 CASSSTGTLQETQYF
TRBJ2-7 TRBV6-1 CASGNNRAAYEQYF
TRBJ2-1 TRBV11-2 CASSYVGNEQFF
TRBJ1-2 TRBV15 CATSRDNGYTF
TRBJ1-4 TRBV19 CANIDTTTNEELFF
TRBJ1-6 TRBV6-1 CASRDVGSPGSPLHF
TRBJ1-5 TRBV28 CASSLMLDSNQPQHF
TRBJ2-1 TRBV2 CASSEAGGRVNEQFF
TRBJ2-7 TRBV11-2 CASSPSPGHNEQYF
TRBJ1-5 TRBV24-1 CATSDGRGVLWSNQPQHF
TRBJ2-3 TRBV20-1 CSASTISGRTFDTQYF
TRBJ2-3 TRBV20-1 CSVGSTDTQYF
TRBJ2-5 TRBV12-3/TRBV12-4 CASSSPQAGGQETQYF
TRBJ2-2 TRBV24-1 CATSDVHSGRDPGELFF